The 14 T cell receptor beta chains below all came from one sample that was sequenced in a study of PD-L1 blockade in urothelial cancer. TCRdb keeps only in-frame clones here, not all; method: immunoSEQ multiplex PCR. This table has some 20,000 clones, about nine tenths appearing once. The time point: pretreatment peripheral blood. Sequenced material: PBMCs, taken around atezolizumab (anti-PD-L1) treatment. The source is a man in his 70s with urothelial cancer.

The chain joins TRBV5-1 to TRBJ2-1, with D possibly being TRBD2 (7 bases). CDR1 and CDR2 (germline): SGHRS, YFSETQ. Trimming stripped 3 bases from V and 0 bases from J, with 13 bases between. CDR3 length equals 16 residues. CDR3 nucleotides: TGCGCCAGCAGCTGGGGGGGGCTATACTCCTACAATGAGCAGTTCTTC. It is translated as CASSWGGLYSYNEQFF.

J is TRBJ1-3 and V is TRBV28; the D gene is possibly TRBD1 (5 bases). Trimming stripped 6 bases from V and 7 bases from J, with 10 bases between. This CDR3 comprises 12 residues. CDR1 is MDHEN, CDR2 SYDVKM, per germline. The CDR3 region is CASSTSGNTIYF. The DNA for the CDR3 is TGTGCCAGCAGCACGTCAGGGAACACCATATATTTT. Using reference TRBV28 and TRBJ1-3 for the parts outside the CDR3, the full variable domain is DVKVTQSSRYLVKRTGEKVFLECVQDMDHENMFWYRQDPGLGLRLIYFSYDVKMKEKGDIPEGYSVSREKKERFSLILESASTNQTSMYLCASSTSGNTIYFGEGSWLTVV.

The gene calls are TRBV2 and TRBJ2-2; D perhaps matches TRBD1 (6 bases). Germline CDR1 is SNHLY and CDR2 is FYNNEI. The CDR3 is 13 amino acids. The germline V and J ends were trimmed by 5 bases and 4 bases, with 8 bases remaining between them. CDR3 nucleotides: TGTGCCAGCAGTACAGGGAGCACCGGGGAGCTGTTTTTT. Protein product: CASSTGSTGELFF. The whole variable domain, filled in from reference TRBV2 and TRBJ2-2, reads EPEVTQTPSHQVTQMGQEVILRCVPISNHLYFYWYRQILGQKVEFLVSFYNNEISEKSEIFDDQFSVERPDGSNFTLKIRSTKLEDSAMYFCASSTGSTGELFFGEGSRLTVL.

The V call is TRBV5-6, the J call TRBJ1-5, with D uncertain. CDR1 and CDR2 (germline): SGHDT, YYEEEE. V was cut by 0 bases and J by 7 bases, with 8 bases left in between. The CDR3 sequence is 13 residues long. CDR3 nucleotides: TGTGCCAGCAGCTTGGAAAATGCGCAGCCCCAGCATTTT. This translates into CASSLENAQPQHF.

This clone was detected a few times. The rearrangement joins TRBV11-3 to TRBJ1-1; D gene ambiguous. The CDR3 has 13 residues. Trimming cost V 2 bases and J 3 bases, with 7 bases left between them. Germline CDR1 is SGHNT and CDR2 is YENEEA. CDR3 sequence: CASSLSEYTEAFF. CDR3 nucleotide sequence: TGTGCCAGCAGCTTATCTGAGTACACTGAAGCTTTCTTT.

The rearrangement uses TRBV6-5 and TRBJ2-1; TRBD2 matches at 9 bases. The CDR3 runs 15 residues. The V gene's germline CDR1 is MNHEY and CDR2 SVGAGI. V lost 1 base and J lost 8; bases outside the gene matches: 6. The CDR3 protein is CASSYFGGGADEQFF. CDR3 DNA sequence: TGTGCCAGCAGTTACTTCGGCGGGGGGGCCGATGAGCAGTTCTTC.

The chain combines TRBV29-1 with TRBJ2-5; TRBD1 agrees at 7 bases. The CDR3 covers 13 residues. CDR1 and CDR2 from the germline V gene are SQVTM and ANQGSEA. The junction had 8 bases not matched to a gene; V was cut back by 7 bases and J by 3 bases. DNA of the CDR3: TGCAGCGCCTGCATAGGGACAGAAGAGACCCAGTACTTC. This gives the protein CSACIGTEETQYF.

J is TRBJ1-2 and V is TRBV27, with 7 nucleotides matching TRBD1. This CDR3 region has 13 residues. The junction had 5 bases not matched to a gene; V was cut back by 6 bases and J by 4 bases. The germline V gene encodes CDR1 MNHEY and CDR2 SMNVEV (reference sequence). This chain's CDR3 is CASSLGQFYGYTF. The CDR3 coding sequence is TGTGCCAGCAGCCTGGGACAGTTCTATGGCTACACCTTC.

The V call is TRBV5-8, the J call TRBJ2-7; 9 bases map to TRBD1. Germline V gene sequence: CDR1 SGHTS, CDR2 YDEGEE. The CDR3 has 16 residues. V dropped 0 bases and J dropped 2; count of bases not matched to a gene: 6. This chain's CDR3 is CASSLAPGQGTYEQYF. DNA of the CDR3: TGTGCCAGCAGCTTGGCTCCGGGACAGGGTACCTACGAGCAGTACTTC.

CDR3 in DNA: TGCGCCAGCAGCTTGGGGTCGGGGGGGCGAGAGACCCAGTACTTC. This gives the protein CASSLGSGGRETQYF. The chain combines TRBV5-1 with TRBJ2-5; 8 bases align to TRBD2. The CDR3 length is 15 residues. CDR1 and CDR2 (germline): SGHRS, YFSETQ. V dropped 0 bases and J dropped 4; count of bases not matched to a gene: 5.

The chain joins TRBV5-1 to TRBJ2-7, with TRBD1 matching 10 bases. Germline-derived CDR1 and CDR2 are SGHRS and YFSETQ. With V trimmed by 3 bases and J by 2 bases, 2 bases remained unmatched. The CDR3 sequence is 14 residues long. DNA of the CDR3: TGCGCCAGCAGCTGGACAGGGGGGGCCTACGAGCAGTACTTC. It translates to CASSWTGGAYEQYF.

The chain is built from TRBV7-9 and TRBJ2-3; weak D call: TRBD2 (6 bases). V lost 8 bases and J lost 4, with 19 bases in between. This CDR3 is 15 amino acids long. Germline assignment: CDR1 SEHNR and CDR2 FQNEAQ (reference sequence). CDR3 sequence: CASPPSEGRADTQYF. The CDR3 DNA sequence: TGTGCCAGCCCCCCGTCGGAGGGAAGGGCAGATACGCAGTATTTT.

Remarks on this clone: This CDR3 fails to terminate in the conserved phenylalanine or tryptophan, so it likely reflects a read error. The DNA is left out, because the CDR3 cannot be placed on it with certainty; the CDR3 is given as TCRdb lists it. The genes are TRBV7-9 and TRBJ1-1. From germline, CDR1 is SEHNR and CDR2 FQNEAQ (reference sequence). The CDR3 spans 11 amino acids, including both terminal residues. The CDR3 region is CASSTTEALSI.

This sequence joins TRBV27 and TRBJ2-1; TRBD1 matches 12 bases. V lost 1 base to trimming and J lost 6 bases; unmatched junction nucleotides: 7. Germline V gene lookup returns CDR1 MNHEY and CDR2 SMNVEV (reference sequence). This CDR3 has 17 amino acids. The CDR3 sequence: CASSLYAGTGGTNEQFF. In DNA form, the CDR3 reads TGTGCCAGCAGTTTATATGCCGGGACAGGGGGCACCAATGAGCAGTTCTTC.